This T cell receptor (beta chain) was sequenced for a study of regulatory T cells in long-lasting Graves disease. The CDR3 sequence is 12 residues long. The V gene's germline CDR1 is GTSNPN and CDR2 SVGIG (reference sequence). Trimming pared 3 bases from V and 3 bases from J, leaving 8 bases between. Ten or more counts support this clonotype. Time point reported: newly diagnosed GD, antithyroid drugs for less than 3 months. PBMCs provided the RNA from which the TCR library was made. Construction of the TCR beta libraries employed iRepertoire HTBI primers in conjunction with Arm-PCR of CDR3 regions. TCRdb called the multiplex PCR reads again in MiXCR, with one record for every CDR3 protein. Of over 400,000 distinct CDR3 sequences in the sample, 14% are singletons; the top ten hold about a sixth. These data were likewise used in another study, on T cells in Graves' hyperthyroidism and ophthalmopathy.

This clonotype was sampled from a woman between 45 and 60 years old with Graves disease. The chain combines TRBV30 with TRBJ2-5; D not resolved. The sequencing here drew on peripheral blood mononuclear cells (PBMCs), taken at new diagnosis, from a patient treated with antithyroid drugs. CDR3 loop: CAWSAEEETQYF. The CDR3 nucleotides are TGTGCCTGGAGCGCCGAGGAAGAGACCCAGTACTTC. Filled out from reference TRBV30 and TRBJ2-5, the complete variable domain reads SQTIHQWPATLVQPVGSPLSLECTVEGTSNPNLYWYRQAAGRGLQLLFYSVGIGQISSEVPQNLSASRPQDRQFILSSKKLLLSDSGFYLCAWSAEEETQYFGPGTRLLVL.